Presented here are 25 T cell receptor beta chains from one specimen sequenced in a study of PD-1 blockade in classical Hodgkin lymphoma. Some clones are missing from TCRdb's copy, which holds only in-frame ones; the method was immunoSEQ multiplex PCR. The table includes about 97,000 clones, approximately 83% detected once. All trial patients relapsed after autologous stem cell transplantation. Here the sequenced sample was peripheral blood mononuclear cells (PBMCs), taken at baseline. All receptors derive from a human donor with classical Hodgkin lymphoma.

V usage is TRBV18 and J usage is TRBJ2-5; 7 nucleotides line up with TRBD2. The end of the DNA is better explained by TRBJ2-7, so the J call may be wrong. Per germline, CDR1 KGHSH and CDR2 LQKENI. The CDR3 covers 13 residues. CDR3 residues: CASSYATSDEQYF. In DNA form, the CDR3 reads TGTGCCAGCTCATACGCTACTAGCGACGAGCAGTACTTC.

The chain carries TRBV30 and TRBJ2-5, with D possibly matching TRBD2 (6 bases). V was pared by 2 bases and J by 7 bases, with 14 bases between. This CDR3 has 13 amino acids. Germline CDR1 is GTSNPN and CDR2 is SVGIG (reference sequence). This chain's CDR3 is CAWSPGGLGTQYF. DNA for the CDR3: TGTGCCTGGAGTCCCGGGGGTCTGGGGACCCAGTACTTC.

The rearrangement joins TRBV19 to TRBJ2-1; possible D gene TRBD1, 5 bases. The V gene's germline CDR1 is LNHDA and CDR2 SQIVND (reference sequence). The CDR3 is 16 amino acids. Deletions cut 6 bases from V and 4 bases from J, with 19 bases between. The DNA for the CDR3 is TGTGCCAGTAGCCCATGGCAGGGCAAGAGTTACAATGAGCAGTTCTTC. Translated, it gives CASSPWQGKSYNEQFF. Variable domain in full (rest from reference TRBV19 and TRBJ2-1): DGGITQSPKYLFRKEGQNVTLSCEQNLNHDAMYWYRQDPGQGLRLIYYSQIVNDFQKGDIAEGYSVSREKKESFPLTVTSAQKNPTAFYLCASSPWQGKSYNEQFFGPGTRLTVL.

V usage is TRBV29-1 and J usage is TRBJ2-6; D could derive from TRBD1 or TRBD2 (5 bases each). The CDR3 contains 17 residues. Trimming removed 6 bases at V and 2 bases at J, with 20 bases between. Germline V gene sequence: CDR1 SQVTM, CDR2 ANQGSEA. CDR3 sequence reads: CSVRLGRERAGANVLTF. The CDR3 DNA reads TGCAGCGTGAGGCTGGGCAGGGAGAGGGCTGGGGCCAACGTCCTGACTTTC.

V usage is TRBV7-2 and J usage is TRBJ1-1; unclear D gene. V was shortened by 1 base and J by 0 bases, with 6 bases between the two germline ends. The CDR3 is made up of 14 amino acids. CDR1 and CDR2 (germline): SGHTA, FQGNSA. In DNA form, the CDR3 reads TGTGCCAGCAGCTTAGGACCCATGAACACTGAAGCTTTCTTT. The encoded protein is CASSLGPMNTEAFF.

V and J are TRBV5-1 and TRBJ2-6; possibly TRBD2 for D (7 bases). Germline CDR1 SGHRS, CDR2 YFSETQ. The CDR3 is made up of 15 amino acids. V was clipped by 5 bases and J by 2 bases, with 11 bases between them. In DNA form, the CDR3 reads TGCGCCAGCAGTCAGGGGAGGGCTGGGGCCAACGTCCTGACTTTC. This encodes CASSQGRAGANVLTF.

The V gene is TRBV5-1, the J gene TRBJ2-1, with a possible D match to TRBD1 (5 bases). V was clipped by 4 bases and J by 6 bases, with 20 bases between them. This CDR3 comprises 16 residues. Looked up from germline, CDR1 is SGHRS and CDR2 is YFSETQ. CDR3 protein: CASSPRPDTGGNEQFF. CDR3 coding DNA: TGCGCCAGCAGCCCTCGTCCGGACACCGGTGGCAATGAGCAGTTCTTC.

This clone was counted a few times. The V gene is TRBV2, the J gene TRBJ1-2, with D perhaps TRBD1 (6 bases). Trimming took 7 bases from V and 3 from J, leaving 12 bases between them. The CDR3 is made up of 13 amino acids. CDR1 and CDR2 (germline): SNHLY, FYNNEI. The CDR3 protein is CASTLTGHYGYTF. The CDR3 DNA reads TGTGCCAGCACCTTGACAGGTCACTATGGCTACACCTTC.

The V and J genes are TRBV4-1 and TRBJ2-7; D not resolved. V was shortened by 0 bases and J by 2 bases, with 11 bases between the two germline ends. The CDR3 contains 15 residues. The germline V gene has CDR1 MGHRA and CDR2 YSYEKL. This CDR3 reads CASSQEGRTPYEQYF. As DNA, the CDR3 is TGCGCCAGCAGCCAAGAAGGCAGGACCCCCTACGAGCAGTACTTC.

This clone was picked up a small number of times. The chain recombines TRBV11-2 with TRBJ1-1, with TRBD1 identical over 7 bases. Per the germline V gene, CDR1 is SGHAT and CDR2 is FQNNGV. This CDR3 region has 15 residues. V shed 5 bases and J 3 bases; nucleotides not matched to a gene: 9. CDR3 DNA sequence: TGTGCCAGCAGCCCCGGGGACAGTATCGACACTGAAGCTTTCTTT. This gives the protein CASSPGDSIDTEAFF.

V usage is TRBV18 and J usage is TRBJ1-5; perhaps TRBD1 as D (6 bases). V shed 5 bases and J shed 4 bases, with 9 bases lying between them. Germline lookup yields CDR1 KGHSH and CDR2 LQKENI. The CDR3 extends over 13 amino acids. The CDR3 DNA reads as TGTGCCAGCTCAGACAGGACTAATCAGCCCCAGCATTTT. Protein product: CASSDRTNQPQHF.

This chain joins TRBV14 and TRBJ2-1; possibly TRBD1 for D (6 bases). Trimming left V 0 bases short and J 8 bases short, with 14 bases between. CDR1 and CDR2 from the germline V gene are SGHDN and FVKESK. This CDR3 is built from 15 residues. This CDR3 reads CASSQDHLRGHEQFF. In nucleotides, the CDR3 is TGTGCCAGCAGCCAAGATCATCTCAGGGGCCATGAGCAGTTCTTC.

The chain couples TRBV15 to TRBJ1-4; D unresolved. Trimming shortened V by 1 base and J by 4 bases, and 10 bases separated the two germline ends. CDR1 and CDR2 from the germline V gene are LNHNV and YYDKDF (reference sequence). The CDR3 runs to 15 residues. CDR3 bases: TGTGCCACCAGCAGAGTGGGGTCCTTTAATGAAAAACTGTTTTTT. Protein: CATSRVGSFNEKLFF.

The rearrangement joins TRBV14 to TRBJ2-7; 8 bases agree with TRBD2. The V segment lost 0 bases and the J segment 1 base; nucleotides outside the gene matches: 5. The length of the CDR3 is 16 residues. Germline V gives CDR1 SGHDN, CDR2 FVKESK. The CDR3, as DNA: TGTGCCAGCAGCCAAGATTGGGCTAGCGGGTCCTACGAGCAGTACTTC. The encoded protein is CASSQDWASGSYEQYF.

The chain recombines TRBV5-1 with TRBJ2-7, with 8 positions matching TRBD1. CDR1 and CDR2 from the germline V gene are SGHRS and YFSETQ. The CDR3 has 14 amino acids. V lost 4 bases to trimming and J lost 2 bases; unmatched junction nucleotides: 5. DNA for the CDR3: TGCGCCAGCAGCCCTGACAGGGGCCCCTACGAGCAGTACTTC. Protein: CASSPDRGPYEQYF.

The CDR3 sequence: CASSEGSGGGETQYF. DNA of the CDR3: TGTGCCAGCAGTGAAGGGAGCGGGGGGGGAGAGACCCAGTACTTC. The gene calls are TRBV2 and TRBJ2-5, with TRBD2 identical over 10 bases. This CDR3 contains 15 residues. Trimming cost V 1 base and J 4 bases; bases outside gene matches: 3. Germline assignment: CDR1 SNHLY and CDR2 FYNNEI.

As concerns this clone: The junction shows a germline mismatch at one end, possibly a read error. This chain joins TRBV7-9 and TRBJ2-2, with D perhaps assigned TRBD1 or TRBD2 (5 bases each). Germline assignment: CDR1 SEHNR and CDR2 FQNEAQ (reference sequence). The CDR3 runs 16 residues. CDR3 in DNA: TGTGCCAGCAGCTTAGGGGGACGGGTTAACACCGGGGAACTGTTTTTT. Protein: CASSLGGRVNTGELFF. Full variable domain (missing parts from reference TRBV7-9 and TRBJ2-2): DTGVSQNPRHKITKRGQNVTFRCDPISEHNRLYWYRQTLGQGPEFLTYFQNEAQLEKSRLLSDRFSAERPKGSFSTLEIQRTEQGDSAMYLCASSLGGRVNTGELFFGEGSRLTVL.

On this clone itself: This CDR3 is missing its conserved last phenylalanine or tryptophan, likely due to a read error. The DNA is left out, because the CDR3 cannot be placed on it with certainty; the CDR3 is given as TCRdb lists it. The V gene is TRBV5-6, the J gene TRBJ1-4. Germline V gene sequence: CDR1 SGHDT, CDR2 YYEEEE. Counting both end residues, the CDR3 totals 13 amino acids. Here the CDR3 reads CASSLGGREELQL.

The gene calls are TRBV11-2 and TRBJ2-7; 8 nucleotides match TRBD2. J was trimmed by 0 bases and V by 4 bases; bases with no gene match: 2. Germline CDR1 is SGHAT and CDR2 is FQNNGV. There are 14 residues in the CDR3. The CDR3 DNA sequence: TGTGCCAGCAGCTCAGCGGGGGCCTCCTACGAGCAGTACTTC. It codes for CASSSAGASYEQYF.

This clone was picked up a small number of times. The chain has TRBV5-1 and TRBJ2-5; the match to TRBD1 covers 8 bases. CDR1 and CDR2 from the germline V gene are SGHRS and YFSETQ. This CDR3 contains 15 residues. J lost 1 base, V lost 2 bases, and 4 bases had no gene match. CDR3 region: CASSFGQGAQETQYF. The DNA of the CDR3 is TGCGCCAGCAGCTTTGGGCAGGGGGCCCAAGAGACCCAGTACTTC.

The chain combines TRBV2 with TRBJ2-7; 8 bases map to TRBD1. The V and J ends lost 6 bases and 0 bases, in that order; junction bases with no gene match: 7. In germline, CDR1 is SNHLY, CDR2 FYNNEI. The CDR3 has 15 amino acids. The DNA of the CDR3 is TGTGCCAGCAGAGGACAGGGAGGTTACTCCTACGAGCAGTACTTC. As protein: CASRGQGGYSYEQYF.

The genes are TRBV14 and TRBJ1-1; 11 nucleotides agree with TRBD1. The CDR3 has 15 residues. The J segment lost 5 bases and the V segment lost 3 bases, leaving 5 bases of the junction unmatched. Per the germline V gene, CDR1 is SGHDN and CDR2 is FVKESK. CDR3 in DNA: TGTGCCAGCAGCCACCCAGGGACAGGGGGGACTGAAGCTTTCTTT. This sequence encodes CASSHPGTGGTEAFF.

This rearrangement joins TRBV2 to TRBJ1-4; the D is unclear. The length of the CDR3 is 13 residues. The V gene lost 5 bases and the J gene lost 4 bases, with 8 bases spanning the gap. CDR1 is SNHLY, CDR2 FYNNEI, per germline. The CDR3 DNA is TGTGCCAGCAGTTTGTGGCTTAATGAAAAACTGTTTTTT. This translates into CASSLWLNEKLFF.

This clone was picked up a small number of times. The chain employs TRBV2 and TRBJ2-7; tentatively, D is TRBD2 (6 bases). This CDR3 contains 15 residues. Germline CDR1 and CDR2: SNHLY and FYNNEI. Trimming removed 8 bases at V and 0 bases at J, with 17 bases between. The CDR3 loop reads CASRQGAGTSYEQYF. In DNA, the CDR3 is TGTGCCAGCCGCCAAGGGGCGGGAACCTCCTACGAGCAGTACTTC.

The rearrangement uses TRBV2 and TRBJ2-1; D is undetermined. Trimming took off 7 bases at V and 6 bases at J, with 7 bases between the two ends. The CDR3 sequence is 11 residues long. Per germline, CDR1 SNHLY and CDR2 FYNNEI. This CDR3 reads CASTAFNEQFF. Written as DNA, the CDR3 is TGTGCCAGCACCGCTTTCAATGAGCAGTTCTTC.